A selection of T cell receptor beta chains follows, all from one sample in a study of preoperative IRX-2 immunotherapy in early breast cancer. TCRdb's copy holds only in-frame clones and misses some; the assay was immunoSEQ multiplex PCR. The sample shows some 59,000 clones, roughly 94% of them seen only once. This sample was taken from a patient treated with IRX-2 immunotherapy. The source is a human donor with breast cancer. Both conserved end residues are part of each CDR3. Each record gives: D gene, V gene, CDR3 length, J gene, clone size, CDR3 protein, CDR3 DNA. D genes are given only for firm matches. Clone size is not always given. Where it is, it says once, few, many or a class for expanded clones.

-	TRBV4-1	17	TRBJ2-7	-	CASSQGENEYPPYEQYF	TGCGCCAGCAGCCAAGGGGAGAATGAATATCCCCCCTACGAGCAGTACTTC
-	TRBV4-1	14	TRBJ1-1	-	CASSPVGANTEAFF	TGCGCCAGCAGCCCCGTTGGGGCGAACACTGAAGCTTTCTTT
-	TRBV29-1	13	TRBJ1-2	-	CSVEYRSPYGYTF	TGCAGCGTTGAATACAGGAGTCCCTATGGCTACACCTTC
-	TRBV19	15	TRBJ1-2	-	CASSRGSGGSYGYTF	TGTGCCAGTAGCCGGGGGTCAGGCGGAAGCTATGGCTACACCTTC
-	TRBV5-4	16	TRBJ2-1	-	CASSPARERSYNEQFF	TGTGCCAGCAGCCCCGCCCGGGAGCGGTCTTACAATGAGCAGTTCTTC
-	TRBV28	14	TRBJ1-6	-	CAIARTFINSPLHF	TGTGCCATCGCTAGGACTTTCATCAATTCACCCCTCCACTTT
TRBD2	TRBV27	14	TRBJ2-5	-	CASSLLAAQETQYF	TGTGCCAGCAGCCTACTAGCGGCCCAAGAGACCCAGTACTTC
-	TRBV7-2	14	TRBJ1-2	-	CASSLPGPYYGYTF	TGTGCCAGCAGCTTACCGGGACCTTATTATGGCTACACCTTC
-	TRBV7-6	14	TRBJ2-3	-	CASSPQVATDTQYF	TGTGCCAGCAGCCCCCAGGTAGCCACAGATACGCAGTATTTT
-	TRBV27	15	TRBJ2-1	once	CASREGLGPLDEQFF	TGTGCCAGCAGGGAAGGGCTAGGGCCCCTAGATGAGCAGTTCTTC
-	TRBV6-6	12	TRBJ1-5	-	CASSPVNQPQHF	TGTGCCAGCAGTCCAGTCAATCAGCCCCAGCATTTT
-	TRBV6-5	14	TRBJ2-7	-	CASSYGGPGYEQYF	TGTGCCAGCAGTTACGGGGGACCAGGCTACGAGCAGTACTTC
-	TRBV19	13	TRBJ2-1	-	CASSIRTDNEQFF	TGTGCCAGTAGTATCCGGACAGACAATGAGCAGTTCTTC
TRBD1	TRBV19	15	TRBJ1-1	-	CASSTSTGVNTEAFF	TGTGCCAGTAGTACTTCGACAGGGGTGAACACTGAAGCTTTCTTT
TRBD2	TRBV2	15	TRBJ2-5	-	CASGGRTSGDLTQYF	TGTGCCAGCGGCGGCAGGACTAGCGGTGATTTGACCCAGTACTTC
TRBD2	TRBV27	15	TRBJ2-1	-	CASSFGGGAGNEQFF	TGTGCCAGCAGTTTCGGCGGGGGGGCAGGGAATGAGCAGTTCTTC
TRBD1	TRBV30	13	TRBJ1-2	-	CAWNGQEISGYTF	TGTGCCTGGAACGGACAGGAGATCTCGGGCTACACCTTC
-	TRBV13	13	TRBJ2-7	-	CASSLGGGLEQYF	TGTGCCAGCAGCTTAGGGGGCGGGCTCGAGCAGTACTTC
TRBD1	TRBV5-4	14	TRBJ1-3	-	CASSKDRAGNTIYF	TGTGCCAGCAGCAAGGACAGGGCTGGAAACACCATATATTTT
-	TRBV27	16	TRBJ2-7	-	CASSLEGGVLSYEQYF	TGTGCCAGCAGTTTAGAGGGGGGGGTCCTCTCCTACGAGCAGTACTTC
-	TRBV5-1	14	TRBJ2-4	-	CASGGGDWENIQYF	TGCGCCAGCGGGGGGGGCGATTGGGAGAACATTCAGTACTTC
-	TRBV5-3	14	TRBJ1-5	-	CARSLAPLNQPQHF	TGTGCCAGAAGCTTGGCCCCACTGAATCAGCCCCAGCATTTT